This TCR beta chain was sequenced during a study of vaccination and CD4 T cells after COVID-19. Findings and limits, study-wide: Spike mono-reactivity was shown by 304 of 307 vaccine-specific clones in convalescent patients.

The treatment: 10-day PBMC culture with coronavirus spike peptide pools or control peptides (ViraFEST assay). Gathered ahead of the COVID-19 pandemic (2011-2018) were the CD4+ T cells of the unexposed donor. TCRs were sequenced by ViraFEST after antigen-specific T cells had been expanded with peptide pools. The CDR3 runs to 16 residues. V was clipped by 6 bases and J by 5 bases; unmatched bases: 15. Germline CDR1 and CDR2: LNHDA and SQIVND (reference sequence). Regarding this clonotype: The antigen is unknown.

With the Oncomine TCR Beta short-read assay, DNA from cultured CD4+ T cells was sequenced. MiXCR was run by TCRdb on the PCR reads, yielding one entry per CDR3 protein. Among 2,000 to 3,000 distinct CDR3 sequences, roughly two fifths were seen once, and the ten largest hold approximately 45%. The chain links TRBV19 to TRBJ2-5; the match to TRBD1 covers 7 bases. The sequence derives from a human donor in good health. Sequenced material: CD4+ T cells from blood, cultured in vitro. In DNA form, the CDR3 reads TGTGCCAGTAGCCCCCGGCGGACAGGCTCATGGGAGACCCAGTACTTC. Translation gives CASSPRRTGSWETQYF.